This entry concerns a single T cell receptor (beta chain). The sample originates from a study of blood T cells in healthy people across ages. With a J-beta primer mix and a sample-barcoded 5' primer, a second PCR ran about 7 to 11 cycles. In TCRdb, the 5' RACE reads were re-called with MiXCR into one record per CDR3 protein. The sample contains approximately 780,000 distinct CDR3 sequences, about 26% of which appear only once. Trimming pared 4 bases from V and 0 bases from J, leaving 9 bases between. The CDR3 runs to 14 residues. Germline V gene lookup returns CDR1 MNHEY and CDR2 SMNVEV (reference sequence). The same data also contributed to another study, on T cells of mothers and their children. That work states: All extracted RNA went into cDNA synthesis, approximately 1.5 ug per 15 ul. Overlap measured in related mother-child pairs was slightly, non-significantly higher than in unrelated pairs.

The chain links TRBV27 to TRBJ1-2, with D perhaps TRBD1 (5 bases). The clonotype originates from a boy younger than 18 in good health. The sequenced material came from blood. DNA of the CDR3: TGTGCCAGCAGTTCGGACACCGCTAACTATGGCTACACCTTC. Protein sequence: CASSSDTANYGYTF.